The source of this T cell receptor beta chain is a study of blood T cells in healthy people across ages. The table lists this clonotype with a count of one. Together with a sample-barcoded 5' primer, a J-beta primer mix was included in a second PCR lasting about 6 to 11 cycles. TCRdb ran MiXCR on the 5' RACE reads and lists one entry per CDR3 protein. The sample lists about 730,000 distinct CDR3 sequences, roughly 44% seen once, with 20% to 25% in the top ten. This CDR3 has 17 residues. Per the germline V gene, CDR1 is MNHEY and CDR2 is SMNVEV (reference sequence). J was trimmed by 2 bases and V by 10 bases; bases with no gene match: 17.

The chain is built from TRBV27 and TRBJ2-1; 7 bases align to TRBD2. The sample taken for sequencing was blood. The TCR comes from a woman aged 60-75 years in good health. CDR3 residues: CATSWGLSQRTYNEQFF. The DNA of the CDR3 is TGTGCCACCTCCTGGGGACTATCCCAGCGAACCTACAATGAGCAGTTCTTC.